Reported below is one TCR beta chain. The entry originates in a study of blood T cell repertoires in COVID-19. Study background: The samples span acute and convalescent COVID-19 from the United States, Italy and Spain.

Seattle patients were enrolled while actively infected and followed longitudinally. CDR3 length equals 18 residues. Germline-derived CDR1 and CDR2 are DFQATT and SNEGSKA (reference sequence). With V trimmed by 3 bases and J by 6 bases, 17 bases remained unmatched. Authors' processing steps: Reference gene primer amplification yielded estimated nucleated cell counts. Generated by immunoSEQ multiplex PCR, the TCRdb table keeps only in-frame clones and is missing some. That table is the source of V, J and clone size, and D and trimming were worked out from the DNA. The sample yields approximately 120,000 clones, approximately 85% seen once.

Sample: peripheral blood. The sequence derives from a woman of 80 years or more with COVID-19, enrolled during active disease. V and J are TRBV20-1 and TRBJ2-7, with TRBD2 matching 13 bases. CDR3 DNA sequence: TGCAGTGCTAGTCTAGGACTAGCGGGAGCCGTCCCGCCGCGCGAGCAGTACTTC. It encodes CSASLGLAGAVPPREQYF.